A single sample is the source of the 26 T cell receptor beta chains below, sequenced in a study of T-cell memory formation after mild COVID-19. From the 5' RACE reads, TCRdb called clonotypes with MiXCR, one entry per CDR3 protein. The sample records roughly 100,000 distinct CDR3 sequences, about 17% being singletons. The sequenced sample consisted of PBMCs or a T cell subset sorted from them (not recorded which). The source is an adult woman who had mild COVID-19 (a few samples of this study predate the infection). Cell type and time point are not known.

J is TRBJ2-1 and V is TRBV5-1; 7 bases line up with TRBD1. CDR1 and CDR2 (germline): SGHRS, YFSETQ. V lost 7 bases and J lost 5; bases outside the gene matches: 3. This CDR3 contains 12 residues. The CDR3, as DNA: TGCGCCAGCCGGGACAGTGACAATGAGCAGTTCTTC. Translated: CASRDSDNEQFF.

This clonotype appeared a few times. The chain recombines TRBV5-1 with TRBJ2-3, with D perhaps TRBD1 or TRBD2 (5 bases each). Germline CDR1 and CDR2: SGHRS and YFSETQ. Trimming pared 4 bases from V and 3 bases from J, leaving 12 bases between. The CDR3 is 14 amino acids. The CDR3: CASSPGEGTDTQYF. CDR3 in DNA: TGCGCCAGCAGCCCCGGCGAGGGGACAGATACGCAGTATTTT.

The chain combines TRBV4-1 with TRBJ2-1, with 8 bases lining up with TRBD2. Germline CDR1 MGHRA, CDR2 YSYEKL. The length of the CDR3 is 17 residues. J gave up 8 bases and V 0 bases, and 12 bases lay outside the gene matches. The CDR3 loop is CASSQDTYGGVMDEQFF. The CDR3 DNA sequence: TGCGCCAGCAGCCAAGATACTTACGGGGGGGTTATGGATGAGCAGTTCTTC.

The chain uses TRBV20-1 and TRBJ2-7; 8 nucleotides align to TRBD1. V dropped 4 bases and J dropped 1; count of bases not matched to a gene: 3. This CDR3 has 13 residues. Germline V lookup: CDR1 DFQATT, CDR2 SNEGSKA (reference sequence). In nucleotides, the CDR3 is TGCAGTGCTACGGGACAGGAGTCCTACGAGCAGTACTTC. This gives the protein CSATGQESYEQYF.

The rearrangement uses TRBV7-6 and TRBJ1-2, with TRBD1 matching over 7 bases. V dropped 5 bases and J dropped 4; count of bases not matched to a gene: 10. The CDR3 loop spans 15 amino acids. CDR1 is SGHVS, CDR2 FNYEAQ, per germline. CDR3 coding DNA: TGTGCCAGCAGCGGCACCTCCGGGACAGTCTATGGCTACACCTTC. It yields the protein CASSGTSGTVYGYTF. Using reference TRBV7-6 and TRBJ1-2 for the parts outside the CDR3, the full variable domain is GAGVSQSPRYKVTKRGQDVALRCDPISGHVSLYWYRQALGQGPEFLTYFNYEAQQDKSGLPNDRFSAERPEGSISTLTIQRTEQRDSAMYRCASSGTSGTVYGYTFGSGTRLTVV.

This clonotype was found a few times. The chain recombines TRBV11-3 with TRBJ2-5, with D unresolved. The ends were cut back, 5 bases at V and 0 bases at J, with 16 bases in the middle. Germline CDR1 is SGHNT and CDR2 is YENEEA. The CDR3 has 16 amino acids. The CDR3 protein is CASSKGGWRNQETQYF. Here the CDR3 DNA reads TGTGCCAGCAGCAAAGGTGGTTGGCGTAACCAAGAGACCCAGTACTTC. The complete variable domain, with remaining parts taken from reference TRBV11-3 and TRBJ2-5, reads EAGVVQSPRYKIIEKKQPVAFWCNPISGHNTLYWYLQNLGQGPELLIRYENEEAVDDSQLPKDRFSAERLKGVDSTLKIQPAELGDSAVYLCASSKGGWRNQETQYFGPGTRLLVL.

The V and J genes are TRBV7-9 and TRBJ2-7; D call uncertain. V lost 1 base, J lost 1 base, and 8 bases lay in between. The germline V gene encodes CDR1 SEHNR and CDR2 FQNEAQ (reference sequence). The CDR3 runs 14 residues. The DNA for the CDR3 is TGTGCCAGCAGCTTAGTAGAACAGTCCTACGAGCAGTACTTC. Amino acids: CASSLVEQSYEQYF.

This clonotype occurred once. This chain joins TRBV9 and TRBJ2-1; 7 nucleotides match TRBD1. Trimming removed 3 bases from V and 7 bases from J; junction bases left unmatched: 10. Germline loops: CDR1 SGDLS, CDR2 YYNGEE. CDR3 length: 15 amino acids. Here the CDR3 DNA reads TGTGCCAGCAGCGCCTTAATGGAGACAGGGAATGAGCAGTTCTTC. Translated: CASSALMETGNEQFF.

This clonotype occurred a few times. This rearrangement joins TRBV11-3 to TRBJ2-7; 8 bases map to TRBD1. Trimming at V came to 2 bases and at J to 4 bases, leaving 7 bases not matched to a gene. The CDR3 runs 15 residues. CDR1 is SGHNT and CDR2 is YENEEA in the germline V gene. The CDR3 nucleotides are TGTGCCAGCAGCTTAACTGACAGGGGAGATTACGAGCAGTACTTC. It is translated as CASSLTDRGDYEQYF.

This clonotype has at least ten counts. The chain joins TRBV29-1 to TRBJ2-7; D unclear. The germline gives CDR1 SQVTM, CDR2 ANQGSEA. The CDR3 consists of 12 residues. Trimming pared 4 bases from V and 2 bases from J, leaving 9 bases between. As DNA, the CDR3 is TGCAGCGTTGGATTCGGAGCCTACGAGCAGTACTTC. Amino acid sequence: CSVGFGAYEQYF.

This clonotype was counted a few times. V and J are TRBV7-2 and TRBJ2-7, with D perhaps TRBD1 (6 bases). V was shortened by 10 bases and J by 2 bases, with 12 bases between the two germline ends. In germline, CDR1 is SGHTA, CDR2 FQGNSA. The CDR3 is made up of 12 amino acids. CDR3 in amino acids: CAIIQGPYEQYF. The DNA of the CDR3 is TGTGCCATCATTCAGGGGCCCTACGAGCAGTACTTC.

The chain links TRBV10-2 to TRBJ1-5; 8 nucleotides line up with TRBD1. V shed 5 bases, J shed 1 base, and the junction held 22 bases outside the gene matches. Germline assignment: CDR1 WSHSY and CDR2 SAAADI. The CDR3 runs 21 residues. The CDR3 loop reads CASSRDGQGPISSVSNQPQHF. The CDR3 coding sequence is TGCGCCAGCAGTCGAGACGGACAGGGCCCAATCAGCTCGGTAAGCAATCAGCCCCAGCATTTT.

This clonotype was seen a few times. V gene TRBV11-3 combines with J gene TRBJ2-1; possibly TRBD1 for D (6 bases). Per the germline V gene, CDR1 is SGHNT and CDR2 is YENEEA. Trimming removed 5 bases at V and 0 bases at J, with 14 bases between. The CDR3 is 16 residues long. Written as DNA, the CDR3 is TGTGCCAGCAGCCAGGACAGCTACCCCTCCTACAATGAGCAGTTCTTC. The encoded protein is CASSQDSYPSYNEQFF.

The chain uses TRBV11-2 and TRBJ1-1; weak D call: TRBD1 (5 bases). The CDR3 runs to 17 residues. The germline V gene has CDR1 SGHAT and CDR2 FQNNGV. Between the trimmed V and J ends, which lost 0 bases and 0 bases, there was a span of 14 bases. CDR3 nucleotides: TGTGCCAGCAGCTTAGATTTCTACGGACATCTGAACACTGAAGCTTTCTTT. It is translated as CASSLDFYGHLNTEAFF.

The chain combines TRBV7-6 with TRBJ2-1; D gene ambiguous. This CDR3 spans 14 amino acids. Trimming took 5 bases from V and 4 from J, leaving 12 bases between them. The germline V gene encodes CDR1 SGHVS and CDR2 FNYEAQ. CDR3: CASSPGDLYNEQFF. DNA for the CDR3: TGTGCCAGCAGCCCCGGTGACCTTTACAATGAGCAGTTCTTC. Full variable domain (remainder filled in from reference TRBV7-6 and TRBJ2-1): GAGVSQSPRYKVTKRGQDVALRCDPISGHVSLYWYRQALGQGPEFLTYFNYEAQQDKSGLPNDRFSAERPEGSISTLTIQRTEQRDSAMYRCASSPGDLYNEQFFGPGTRLTVL.

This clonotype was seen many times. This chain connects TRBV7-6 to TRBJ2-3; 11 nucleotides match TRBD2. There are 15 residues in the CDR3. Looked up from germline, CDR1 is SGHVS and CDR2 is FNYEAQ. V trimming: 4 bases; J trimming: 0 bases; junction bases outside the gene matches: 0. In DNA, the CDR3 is TGTGCCAGCAGCTGGACTAGCGGGAGCACAGATACGCAGTATTTT. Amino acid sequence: CASSWTSGSTDTQYF.

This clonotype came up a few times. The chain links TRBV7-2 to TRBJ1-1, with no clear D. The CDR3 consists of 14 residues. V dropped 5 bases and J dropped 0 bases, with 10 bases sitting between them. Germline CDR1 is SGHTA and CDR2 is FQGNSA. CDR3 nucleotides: TGTGCCAGCAGCCCGATGTTTATGAACACTGAAGCTTTCTTT. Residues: CASSPMFMNTEAFF. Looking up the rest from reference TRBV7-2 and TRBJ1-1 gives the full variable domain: GAGVSQSPSNKVTEKGKDVELRCDPISGHTALYWYRQSLGQGLEFLIYFQGNSAPDKSGLPSDRFSAERTGGSVSTLTIQRTQQEDSAVYLCASSPMFMNTEAFFGQGTRLTVV.

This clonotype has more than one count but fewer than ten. The DNA of the CDR3 is TGTGCCAGCAGCCCCACAACAGGGTCCCTCGCAGATACGCAGTATTTT. It codes for CASSPTTGSLADTQYF. The genes are TRBV7-6 and TRBJ2-3; a weak D match, TRBD1 (6 bases). Trimming took off 5 bases at V and 4 bases at J, with 19 bases between the two ends. This CDR3 spans 16 amino acids. Germline V CDR1 and CDR2: SGHVS, FNYEAQ. The variable domain in full, completed from reference TRBV7-6 and TRBJ2-3, reads GAGVSQSPRYKVTKRGQDVALRCDPISGHVSLYWYRQALGQGPEFLTYFNYEAQQDKSGLPNDRFSAERPEGSISTLTIQRTEQRDSAMYRCASSPTTGSLADTQYFGPGTRLTVL.

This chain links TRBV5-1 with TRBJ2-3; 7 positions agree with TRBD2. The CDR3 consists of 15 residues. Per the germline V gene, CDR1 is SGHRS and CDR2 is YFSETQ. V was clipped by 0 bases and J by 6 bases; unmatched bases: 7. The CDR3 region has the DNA TGCGCCAGCAGCTTGGCTAGCGGTGCGCTGGATACGCAGTATTTT. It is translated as CASSLASGALDTQYF.

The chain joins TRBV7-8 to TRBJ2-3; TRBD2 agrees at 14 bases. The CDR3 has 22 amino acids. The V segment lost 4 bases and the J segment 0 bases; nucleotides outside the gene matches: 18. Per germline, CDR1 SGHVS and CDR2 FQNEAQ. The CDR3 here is CASSSYDRPGGLAGESTDTQYF. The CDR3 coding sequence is TGTGCCAGCAGCTCCTACGACAGACCTGGGGGACTAGCGGGGGAGAGCACAGATACGCAGTATTTT.

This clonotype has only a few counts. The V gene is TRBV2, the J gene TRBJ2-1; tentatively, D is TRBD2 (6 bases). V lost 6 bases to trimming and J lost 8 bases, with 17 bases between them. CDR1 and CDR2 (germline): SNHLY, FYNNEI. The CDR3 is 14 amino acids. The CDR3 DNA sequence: TGTGCCAGCAGGGACGGGGGAGAGATCTATGAGCAGTTCTTC. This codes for CASRDGGEIYEQFF.

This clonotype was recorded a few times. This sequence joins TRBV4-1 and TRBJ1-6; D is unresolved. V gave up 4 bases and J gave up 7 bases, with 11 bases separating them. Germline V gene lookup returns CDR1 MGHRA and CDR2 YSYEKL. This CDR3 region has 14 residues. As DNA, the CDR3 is TGCGCCAGCAGCCCCGACCGCGGGAATTCACCCCTCCACTTT. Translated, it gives CASSPDRGNSPLHF.

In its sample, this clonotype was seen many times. The DNA of the CDR3 is TGTGCCAGCAGCGAGACTAGCGGGGGGGTAAATGAGCAGTTCTTC. Translating gives CASSETSGGVNEQFF. This chain uses TRBV4-2 with TRBJ2-1; 14 positions agree with TRBD2. Germline CDR1 LGHNA, CDR2 YNFKEQ. Trimming removed 5 bases from V and 7 bases from J; junction bases left unmatched: 4. The CDR3 is made up of 15 amino acids.

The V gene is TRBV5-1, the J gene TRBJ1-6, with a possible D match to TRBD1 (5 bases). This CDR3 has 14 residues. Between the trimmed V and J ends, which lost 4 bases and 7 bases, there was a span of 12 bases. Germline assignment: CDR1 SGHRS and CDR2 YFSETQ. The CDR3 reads CASSNGTINSPLHF. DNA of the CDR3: TGCGCCAGCAGCAACGGGACTATCAATTCACCCCTCCACTTT.

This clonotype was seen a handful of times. The CDR3 coding sequence is TGTGCCAGCAGTTCGCCGGACAGGGGCTGGGACGGCTACACCTTC. As protein: CASSSPDRGWDGYTF. The V and J genes are TRBV27 and TRBJ1-2; 9 nucleotides agree with TRBD1. Germline CDR1 is MNHEY and CDR2 is SMNVEV (reference sequence). This CDR3 is 15 amino acids long. V lost 4 bases and J lost 8; bases outside the gene matches: 11.

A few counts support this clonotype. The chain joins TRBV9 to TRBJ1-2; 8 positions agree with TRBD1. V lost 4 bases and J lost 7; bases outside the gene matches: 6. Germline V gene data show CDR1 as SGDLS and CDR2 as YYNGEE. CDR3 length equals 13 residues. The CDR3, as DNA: TGTGCCAGCAGCCCAAGGACAGGGCTTGGCTACACCTTC. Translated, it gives CASSPRTGLGYTF.